Listed below are T cell receptor beta chains from one sample, sequenced in a study of T cell changes during pregnancy in multiple sclerosis. Only in-frame clones appear in the TCRdb table, and some are missing; sequencing was by immunoSEQ multiplex PCR. The sample lists about 64,000 clones; approximately 96% were seen once. This specimen was CD8+ T cells from peripheral blood mononuclear cells, taken after pregnancy. These receptors were taken from a female donor with multiple sclerosis, enrolled in a pregnancy study. Both conserved end residues are part of each CDR3. The order of the fields is V gene, J gene, D gene, CDR3 DNA, CDR3 protein. D genes are given only for firm matches.

TRBV27	TRBJ1-2	NA	TGTGCCAGCAGCGAAAGAGGGATCGATGGCTACACCTTC	CASSERGIDGYTF
TRBV4-3	TRBJ2-7	NA	TGCGCCAGCAGCCAAGTAGCCGGGGGCTACGAGCAGTACTTC	CASSQVAGGYEQYF
TRBV7-8	TRBJ2-3	TRBD1	TGTGCCAGCAGCTTACAGGACAGGGCAGATACGCAGTATTTT	CASSLQDRADTQYF
TRBV5-6	TRBJ2-7	NA	TGTGCCAGCAGCTTGAGGGACAACTTCTACGAGCAGTACTTC	CASSLRDNFYEQYF
TRBV6-1	TRBJ2-7	NA	TGTGCCAGCAGAGGAGCCTACGAGCAGTACTTC	CASRGAYEQYF
TRBV28	TRBJ2-7	TRBD2	TGTGCCAGCAGTTACCGGACTAGGGCCTACGAGCAGTACTTC	CASSYRTRAYEQYF
TRBV7-2	TRBJ2-7	TRBD2	TGTGCCAGCAGCTTAGACCTCGGACTAGTCTCCGGGAACGAGCAGTACTTC	CASSLDLGLVSGNEQYF
TRBV27	TRBJ2-1	TRBD1	TGTGCCAGCAGTACAGGGGGAAACAATGAGCAGTTCTTC	CASSTGGNNEQFF
TRBV19	TRBJ2-7	TRBD1	TGTGCCAGTAGTATTTCCGGGACAGGGAACGAGCAGTACTTC	CASSISGTGNEQYF
TRBV28	TRBJ2-1	TRBD2	TGTGCCAGCTCTTGGGGGGGGAGGTCCGACAATGAGCAGTTCTTC	CASSWGGRSDNEQFF